These 16 T cell receptor beta chains came from one sample sequenced in a study of blood T cell repertoires in COVID-19. Data came from immunoSEQ multiplex PCR; TCRdb stores just in-frame clones and leaves some out. Of more than 13,000 clones in the sample, 90% were seen once. What was sequenced was peripheral blood. The receptors were sampled from a human donor in a cohort sampled during active COVID-19.

V gene TRBV7-3 combines with J gene TRBJ2-7; 9 bases agree with TRBD2. The CDR3 contains 14 residues. Germline trimming cut 0 bases from V and 3 bases from J; bases unmatched to any gene: 0. Germline V gene data show CDR1 as SGHTA and CDR2 as FQGTGA. The CDR3: CASSLTSGGYEQYF. The CDR3 DNA is TGTGCCAGCAGCTTAACTAGCGGGGGCTACGAGCAGTACTTC.

The chain employs TRBV7-9 and TRBJ2-5; no reliable D call. The CDR3 is 12 residues long. Trimming stripped 1 base from V and 5 bases from J, with 5 bases between. CDR1 is SEHNR, CDR2 FQNEAQ, per germline (reference sequence). CDR3: CASSLDYETQYF. CDR3 DNA: TGTGCCAGCAGCTTAGACTACGAGACCCAGTACTTC.

The genes are TRBV27 and TRBJ2-7; 7 nucleotides line up with TRBD1. The CDR3 length is 16 residues. V was clipped by 6 bases and J by 2 bases; unmatched bases: 13. From germline, CDR1 is MNHEY and CDR2 SMNVEV (reference sequence). The CDR3, as DNA: TGTGCCAGCAGCCCACGAGGACAGGTGAATACCTACGAGCAGTACTTC. Protein product: CASSPRGQVNTYEQYF.

The chain carries TRBV6-5 and TRBJ2-7, with 7 bases lining up with TRBD1. Germline-derived CDR1 and CDR2 are MNHEY and SVGAGI. The CDR3 runs to 15 residues. V gave up 6 bases and J gave up 0 bases; unmatched junction bases: 8. Here the CDR3 DNA reads TGTGCCAGCAGGATTGGACAGGTTGGCTCCTACGAGCAGTACTTC. Amino acids: CASRIGQVGSYEQYF.

This clone showed up just a few times. J is TRBJ2-3 and V is TRBV7-2, with 12 nucleotides matching TRBD2. Trimming cost V 6 bases and J 2 bases; bases outside gene matches: 3. This CDR3 comprises 15 residues. Germline V gives CDR1 SGHTA, CDR2 FQGNSA. The CDR3 protein is CASRRTSGVTDTQYF. CDR3 DNA: TGTGCCAGCAGACGGACTAGCGGGGTCACAGATACGCAGTATTTT.

The V call is TRBV12-3 or TRBV12-4, the J call TRBJ2-2, with 8 bases fitting TRBD1. The CDR3 is 13 amino acids. Trimming cost V 8 bases and J 1 base; bases outside gene matches: 0. CDR3 sequence: CASGQGNTGELFF. The CDR3 DNA is TGTGCCAGCGGACAGGGGAACACCGGGGAGCTGTTTTTT.

In nucleotides, the CDR3 is TGTGCCAGCAGCTTGGGGGTTGGCGGGGGCCAGAACACCGGGGAGCTGTTTTTT. Encoded protein: CASSLGVGGGQNTGELFF. The V and J genes are TRBV5-4 and TRBJ2-2; D is perhaps TRBD2 (7 bases). The CDR3 loop spans 18 amino acids. CDR1 SGHNT and CDR2 YYREEE come from the germline V gene (reference sequence). Deletions cut 0 bases from V and 1 base from J, with 16 bases between.

The chain combines TRBV15 with TRBJ2-2; D gene uncertain. Looked up from germline, CDR1 is LNHNV and CDR2 is YYDKDF (reference sequence). Deletions cut 5 bases from V and 2 bases from J, with 18 bases between. This CDR3 comprises 17 residues. The CDR3 coding sequence is TGTGCCACCAGCGCCCGAGGAGACTCCTATAACACCGGGGAGCTGTTTTTT. This translates into CATSARGDSYNTGELFF. Drawing the rest from reference TRBV15 and TRBJ2-2, the complete variable domain is DAMVIQNPRYQVTQFGKPVTLSCSQTLNHNVMYWYQQKSSQAPKLLFHYYDKDFNNEADTPDNFQSRRPNTSFCFLDIRSPGLGDTAMYLCATSARGDSYNTGELFFGEGSRLTVL.

The CDR3 DNA follows: TGTGCCAGCAGCTTAGAGGGGGGGAGTACTAATGAAAAACTGTTTTTT. Translated, it gives CASSLEGGSTNEKLFF. The J gene is TRBJ1-4, the V gene TRBV7-9, with a tentative D call TRBD1 (6 bases). Germline V gives CDR1 SEHNR, CDR2 FQNEAQ (reference sequence). This CDR3 is 16 amino acids long. Trimming removed 1 base at V and 2 bases at J, with 11 bases between.

The chain uses TRBV6-1 and TRBJ2-2; 15 bases agree with TRBD2. Germline CDR1 reads MNHNS; CDR2 reads SASEGT. CDR3 size: 17 residues. Trimming removed 5 bases from V and 5 bases from J; junction bases left unmatched: 6. CDR3 bases: TGTGCCAGCAGTAAAGGGACTAGCGGGGGGACGACCGGGGAGCTGTTTTTT. Protein sequence: CASSKGTSGGTTGELFF.

The chain links TRBV5-8 to TRBJ2-1; D may be TRBD2 (6 bases). Germline V gene lookup returns CDR1 SGHTS and CDR2 YDEGEE. This CDR3 is 16 amino acids long. The V gene lost 4 bases and the J gene lost 0 bases, with 14 bases spanning the gap. The CDR3 reads CASSDGTYLSYNEQFF. CDR3 nucleotides: TGTGCCAGCAGCGACGGGACTTACCTCTCCTACAATGAGCAGTTCTTC.

In nucleotides, the CDR3 is TGTGCCAGCAGTTACGACAGCCTTAGCACAGATACGCAGTATTTT. Amino acids: CASSYDSLSTDTQYF. The chain combines TRBV7-2 with TRBJ2-3; TRBD1 is a possible D gene (5 bases). In germline, CDR1 is SGHTA, CDR2 FQGNSA. V lost 6 bases to trimming and J lost 0 bases, with 13 bases between them. The CDR3 extends over 15 amino acids.

This chain uses TRBV6-2 or TRBV6-3 with TRBJ2-1; 8 bases line up with TRBD1. After removal of 5 bases from V and 5 bases from J, the junction contained 8 bases not matched to a gene. The CDR3 runs to 15 residues. The germline V gene encodes CDR1 MNHEY and CDR2 SVGEGT. The CDR3 nucleotides are TGTGCCAGCAGTACGGACAGGGTAACAAACAATGAGCAGTTCTTC. The encoded protein is CASSTDRVTNNEQFF.

The chain uses TRBV13 and TRBJ2-7; D is unclear. This CDR3 has 14 residues. Looked up from germline, CDR1 is PRHDT and CDR2 is FYEKMQ (reference sequence). With 0 bases removed from V and 3 bases from J, the gap between germline ends came to 9 bases. CDR3 nucleotide sequence: TGTGCCAGCAGCTTAGGCGAGGCGTTCTACGAGCAGTACTTC. This translates into CASSLGEAFYEQYF.

Only one count was recorded for this clone. The genes are TRBV7-9 and TRBJ2-7, with D possibly matching TRBD2 (6 bases). Per germline, CDR1 SEHNR and CDR2 FQNEAQ (reference sequence). V lost 5 bases and J lost 0, with 11 bases in between. This CDR3 spans 14 amino acids. CDR3 residues: CASSRDWSSYEQYF. In nucleotides, the CDR3 is TGTGCCAGCAGCCGGGACTGGAGCTCCTACGAGCAGTACTTC. Full variable domain (outside the CDR3, taken from reference TRBV7-9 and TRBJ2-7): DTGVSQNPRHKITKRGQNVTFRCDPISEHNRLYWYRQTLGQGPEFLTYFQNEAQLEKSRLLSDRFSAERPKGSFSTLEIQRTEQGDSAMYLCASSRDWSSYEQYFGPGTRLTVT.

The chain couples TRBV12-5 to TRBJ2-7; D is uncertain. V lost 6 bases and J lost 1, with 13 bases in between. Per germline, CDR1 LGHNT and CDR2 FRNRAP. This CDR3 is built from 14 residues. CDR3 in DNA: TGTGCTAGTGGACCGGAGAGTGGATCCTACGAGCAGTACTTC. Translation: CASGPESGSYEQYF.